Following are 13 T cell receptor beta chains from one sample sequenced in a study of T cells in Graves' hyperthyroidism and ophthalmopathy. Amplification of TCR beta CDR3 regions used RNA as the template. When the TCR CDR3 underwent first-round RT-PCR, the HTBI primer set was used. One entry per CDR3 protein, called by TCRdb with MiXCR from the multiplex PCR reads. The sample holds approximately 400,000 distinct CDR3 sequences; 13% are singletons and the top ten take around 21%. Material: blood. The origin of the receptors is a man aged 25-45 years with Graves' hyperthyroidism that later progressed to Graves' ophthalmopathy.

The V call is TRBV7-9, the J call TRBJ2-7; D might be TRBD2 (6 bases). The CDR3 covers 16 residues. With 1 base removed from V and 0 bases from J, the gap between germline ends came to 13 bases. CDR1 is SEHNR, CDR2 FQNEAQ, per germline (reference sequence). CDR3 residues: CASSLVEGPASYEQYF. DNA of the CDR3: TGTGCCAGCAGCTTAGTGGAGGGGCCAGCCTCCTACGAGCAGTACTTC.

This clonotype was seen repeatedly, ten times or more. This chain links TRBV12-3 or TRBV12-4 with TRBJ2-3; 8 nucleotides align to TRBD2. This CDR3 is built from 16 residues. Germline trimming cut 4 bases from V and 2 bases from J; bases unmatched to any gene: 8. The CDR3 region is CASSSGTRELTDTQYF. Here the CDR3 DNA reads TGTGCCAGCAGTTCCGGGACTAGGGAACTCACAGATACGCAGTATTTT.

This clonotype was counted a few times. The chain couples TRBV2 to TRBJ2-7; D may correspond to TRBD1 or TRBD2 (5 bases each). V was pared by 9 bases and J by 5 bases, with 20 bases between. There are 14 residues in the CDR3. Germline lookup yields CDR1 SNHLY and CDR2 FYNNEI. The CDR3 sequence: CARLMTGTDNEQYF. The CDR3 region has the DNA TGTGCCAGACTTATGACCGGGACGGATAACGAGCAGTACTTC.

The chain has TRBV6-1 and TRBJ2-7; TRBD1 is a possible D gene (7 bases). Trimming shortened V by 0 bases and J by 4 bases, and 13 bases separated the two germline ends. Germline CDR1 and CDR2: MNHNS and SASEGT. The CDR3 runs 15 residues. In DNA, the CDR3 is TGTGCCAGCAGTGAAGCGACAGGGAGGCCATACGAGCAGTACTTC. Translating gives CASSEATGRPYEQYF.

This clonotype was counted at least ten times. This chain connects TRBV7-8 to TRBJ2-7; 12 bases are shared with TRBD2. The CDR3 runs to 19 residues. CDR1 and CDR2 (germline): SGHVS, FQNEAQ. The V and J ends lost 2 bases and 2 bases, in that order; junction bases with no gene match: 13. The CDR3 here is CASSLLSLAGGRTTYEQYF. The CDR3 coding sequence is TGTGCCAGCAGCTTACTGAGTCTAGCGGGGGGGAGAACAACCTACGAGCAGTACTTC.

This clonotype was observed at least ten times. The chain uses TRBV11-1 and TRBJ2-2; D may be TRBD2 (5 bases). Germline V lookup: CDR1 SGHAT, CDR2 FQDESV (reference sequence). Trimming pared 5 bases from V and 2 bases from J, leaving 9 bases between. The CDR3 covers 14 residues. The CDR3, as DNA: TGTGCCAGCAGCCCGGGATTAAACACCGGGGAGCTGTTTTTT. Translating gives CASSPGLNTGELFF.

This clonotype was seen repeatedly, ten times or more. The chain recombines TRBV2 with TRBJ2-3, with 7 bases identical to TRBD1. The CDR3 contains 15 residues. Unmatched junction bases numbered 9, after V lost 7 bases and J lost 2 bases. The germline V gene has CDR1 SNHLY and CDR2 FYNNEI. The CDR3 protein is CASNGAQGFTDTQYF. The DNA for the CDR3 is TGTGCCAGCAATGGGGCACAGGGGTTCACAGATACGCAGTATTTT.

This clonotype was detected many times. The chain carries TRBV7-2 and TRBJ1-1, with D possibly TRBD1 on 6 matching bases. The CDR3 contains 15 residues. Deletions cut 1 base from V and 1 base from J, with 10 bases between. The germline CDR1 and CDR2 sequences are SGHTA and FQGNSA. CDR3 DNA: TGTGCCAGCAGCTTAGATGGGGGCCGGAACACTGAAGCTTTCTTT. This sequence encodes CASSLDGGRNTEAFF.

Note on this clonotype: At one end the junction does not follow the germline gene, possibly because of a read error. The rearrangement links TRBV5-4 to TRBJ2-3, with D perhaps TRBD1 (5 bases). Germline V gene lookup returns CDR1 SGHNT and CDR2 YYREEE (reference sequence). CDR3 size: 14 residues. CDR3 DNA sequence: TGTGCCAGCAGCGCAGAAGGGGTCACAGATGCGCAGTATTTT. It encodes CASSAEGVTDAQYF.

This rearrangement joins TRBV19 to TRBJ1-2; D is unclear. The CDR3 is 15 residues long. Germline values: CDR1 LNHDA, CDR2 SQIVND (reference sequence). The germline V and J ends were trimmed by 0 bases and 4 bases, with 12 bases remaining between them. The CDR3: CASSIEAFGFYGYTF. For the CDR3, the DNA is TGTGCCAGTAGTATAGAGGCTTTTGGGTTCTATGGCTACACCTTC.

This clonotype has at least ten counts. The chain links TRBV28 to TRBJ1-5; possible D gene TRBD1, 5 bases. Per the germline V gene, CDR1 is MDHEN and CDR2 is SYDVKM. The germline V and J ends were trimmed by 4 bases and 3 bases, with 13 bases remaining between them. The CDR3 totals 15 residues. The CDR3 coding sequence is TGTGCCAGCAGTTCCGCGGGGGGTATCAATCAGCCCCAGCATTTT. Amino acids: CASSSAGGINQPQHF.

This clonotype was seen more than once but under ten times. This may be a read error: a much more frequent sequence differs by one nucleotide. The rearrangement links TRBV12-3 or TRBV12-4 to TRBJ2-7; 7 positions match TRBD2. The CDR3 runs 11 residues. Trimming took 4 bases from V and 6 from J; bases not matched to a gene: 0. The DNA of the CDR3 is TGTGCCAGCAGTTGGGGGGGCGAGCAGTACTTC. The encoded protein is CASSWGGEQYF.

A single count supports this clonotype. V is TRBV5-5 and J is TRBJ2-7; D is uncertain. The CDR3 consists of 14 residues. Trimming removed 2 bases from V and 6 bases from J, with 15 bases in between. Germline lookup yields CDR1 SGHKS and CDR2 YYEKEE (reference sequence). The CDR3 nucleotides read TGTGCCAGCAGCTTAGGGTTACAGTGGCGCGAGCAGTACTTC. Its translation is CASSLGLQWREQYF. The full variable domain, its missing parts supplied by reference TRBV5-5 and TRBJ2-7, is DAGVTQSPTHLIKTRGQQVTLRCSPISGHKSVSWYQQVLGQGPQFIFQYYEKEERGRGNFPDRFSARQFPNYSSELNVNALLLGDSALYLCASSLGLQWREQYFGPGTRLTVT.